This is a list of T cell receptor beta chains from one sample in a study of tumor-infiltrating lymphocytes in primary liver carcinoma. In TCRdb, the multiplex PCR reads were re-called with MiXCR into one record per CDR3 protein. The table has 150,000 to 200,000 distinct CDR3 sequences, approximately 86% seen once. Specimen: tumor tissue from primary liver carcinoma. The receptors come from a man between 40 and 49 years old with primary liver carcinoma and hepatitis B virus infection. Each CDR3 is given with its conserved first and last residue. D genes are given only for firm matches. Expanded clones are given a class, and other clones once, few, many or no size at all.

v_gene,abundance,j_gene,len,d_gene,CDR3aa,CDR3nt
TRBV29-1,.,TRBJ2-3,12,.,CSIDPMTDKQYF,TGCAGCATTGACCCCATGACAGATAAGCAGTATTTT
TRBV20-1,.,TRBJ1-6,17,TRBD1,CSASDEEAGGFNSPLHF,TGCAGTGCTAGCGATGAAGAGGCAGGGGGGTTTAATTCACCCCTCCACTTT
TRBV29-1,.,TRBJ2-5,12,.,CSVVGSLESRYF,TGCAGCGTTGTTGGCTCCTTGGAATCCCGGTACTTC
TRBV4-1,.,TRBJ2-3,13,.,CATSQEYQGGRHF,TGCGCCACCAGCCAAGAATACCAGGGGGGACGCCATTTT
TRBV5-6,.,TRBJ2-7,19,TRBD1,CDSSATGAREGQDSYEQCF,TGTGACAGCAGCGCCACAGGGGCCCGCGAGGGGCAGGACTCCTACGAGCAGTGCTTC
TRBV11-3,.,TRBJ1-5,15,.,CASSLDLAVAQPQHF,TGTGCCAGCAGCTTGGATCTTGCGGTGGCTCAGCCCCAGCATTTT
TRBV11-1,.,TRBJ1-1,15,.,CASSPREGRNTEALF,TGTGCCAGTAGCCCGCGAGAGGGTCGGAACACTGAAGCTTTATTT
TRBV14,once,TRBJ2-3,13,.,CAGSRGYKDTQYF,TGTGCTGGCAGCCGAGGATACAAAGATACGCAGTATTTT
TRBV19,.,TRBJ2-7,14,.,CVTSGTPRAEEQYF,TGTGTCACCTCTGGGACTCCCCGGGCCGAGGAGCAGTACTTC
TRBV28,.,TRBJ2-4,17,.,CVSSPSISGLAKNIQYF,TGTGTCAGTAGTCCGTCCATTAGCGGTCTAGCCAAAAACATTCAGTACTTC
TRBV6-6,.,TRBJ2-3,15,TRBD1,CASSTGGSSTDTQYF,TGTGCCAGCAGCACAGGGGGGTCTAGCACAGATACGCAGTATTTT
TRBV20-1,.,TRBJ2-3,14,TRBD2,CSASSGLAADTQYF,TGCAGTGCTAGTTCGGGACTAGCGGCAGATACGCAGTATTTT
TRBV7-8,.,TRBJ2-5,14,TRBD1,CDSSRDRGMETQYF,TGTGACAGCAGCAGGGACAGGGGGATGGAGACCCAGTACTTC
TRBV30,.,TRBJ2-4,14,TRBD1,CTWSVLGTGTIQYF,TGTACCTGGAGTGTACTCGGGACAGGGACTATTCAGTACTTC